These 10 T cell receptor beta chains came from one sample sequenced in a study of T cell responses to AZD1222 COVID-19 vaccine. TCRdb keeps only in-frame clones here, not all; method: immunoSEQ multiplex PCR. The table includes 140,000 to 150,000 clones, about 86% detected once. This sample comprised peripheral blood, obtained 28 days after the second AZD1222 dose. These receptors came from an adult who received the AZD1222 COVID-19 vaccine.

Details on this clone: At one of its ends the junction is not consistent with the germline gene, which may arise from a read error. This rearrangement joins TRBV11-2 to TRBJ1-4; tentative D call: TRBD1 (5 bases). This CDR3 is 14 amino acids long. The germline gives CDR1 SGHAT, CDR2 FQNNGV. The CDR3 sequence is CASSVDSGAEKLFF. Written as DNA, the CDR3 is TGTGCCAGCAGCGTAGACAGCGGGGCGGAAAAACTGTTTTTT. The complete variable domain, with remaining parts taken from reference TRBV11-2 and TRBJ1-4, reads EAGVAQSPRYKIIEKRQSVAFWCNPISGHATLYWYQQILGQGPKLLIQFQNNGVVDDSQLPKDRFSAERLKGVDSTLKIQPAKLEDSAVYLCASSVDSGAEKLFFGSGTQLSVL.

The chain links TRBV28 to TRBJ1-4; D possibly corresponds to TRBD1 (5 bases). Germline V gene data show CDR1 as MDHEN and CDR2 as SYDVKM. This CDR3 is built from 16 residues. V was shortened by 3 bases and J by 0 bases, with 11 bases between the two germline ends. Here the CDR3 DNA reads TGTGCCAGCAGTTTGGGGCAGTCCGCAACTAATGAAAAACTGTTTTTT. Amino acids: CASSLGQSATNEKLFF.

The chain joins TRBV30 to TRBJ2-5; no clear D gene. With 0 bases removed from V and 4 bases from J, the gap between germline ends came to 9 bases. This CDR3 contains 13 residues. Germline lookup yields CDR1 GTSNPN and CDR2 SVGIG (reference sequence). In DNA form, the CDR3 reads TGTGCCTGGAGTGTACAGTCGAGAGAGACCCAGTACTTC. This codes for CAWSVQSRETQYF.

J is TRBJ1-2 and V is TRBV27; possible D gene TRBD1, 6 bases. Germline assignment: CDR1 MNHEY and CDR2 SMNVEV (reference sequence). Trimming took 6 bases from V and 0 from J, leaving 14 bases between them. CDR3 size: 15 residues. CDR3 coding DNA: TGTGCCAGCAGCCGGGCGGGGGGCCCTAACTATGGCTACACCTTC. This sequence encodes CASSRAGGPNYGYTF.

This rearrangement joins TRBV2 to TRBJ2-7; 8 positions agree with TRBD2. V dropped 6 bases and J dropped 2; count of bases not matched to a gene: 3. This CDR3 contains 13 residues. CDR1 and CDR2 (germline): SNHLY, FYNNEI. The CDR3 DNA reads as TGTGCCAGCAGGCAGCGGGGGCCCTACGAGCAGTACTTC. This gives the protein CASRQRGPYEQYF. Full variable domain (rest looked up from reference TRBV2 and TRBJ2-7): EPEVTQTPSHQVTQMGQEVILRCVPISNHLYFYWYRQILGQKVEFLVSFYNNEISEKSEIFDDQFSVERPDGSNFTLKIRSTKLEDSAMYFCASRQRGPYEQYFGPGTRLTVT.

CDR3 amino acids: CASSFQAQYF. In DNA, the CDR3 is TGTGCCAGCAGTTTCCAGGCGCAGTATTTT. The chain joins TRBV12-3 or TRBV12-4 to TRBJ2-3; D is uncertain. Trimming shortened V by 3 bases and J by 10 bases, and 5 bases separated the two germline ends. The CDR3 spans 10 residues.

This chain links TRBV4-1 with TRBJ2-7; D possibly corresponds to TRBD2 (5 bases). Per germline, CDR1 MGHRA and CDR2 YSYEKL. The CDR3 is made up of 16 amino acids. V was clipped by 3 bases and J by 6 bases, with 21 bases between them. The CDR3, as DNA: TGCGCCAGCAGCCACGATAACGCAAACCTAGCTCCCGAGCAGTACTTC. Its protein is CASSHDNANLAPEQYF.

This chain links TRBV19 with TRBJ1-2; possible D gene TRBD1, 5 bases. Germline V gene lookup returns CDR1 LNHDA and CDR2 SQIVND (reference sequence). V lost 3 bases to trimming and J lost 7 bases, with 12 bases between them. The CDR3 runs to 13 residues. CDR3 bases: TGTGCCAGTAGTATGTTACAGGAACTTGGCTACACCTTC. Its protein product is CASSMLQELGYTF.

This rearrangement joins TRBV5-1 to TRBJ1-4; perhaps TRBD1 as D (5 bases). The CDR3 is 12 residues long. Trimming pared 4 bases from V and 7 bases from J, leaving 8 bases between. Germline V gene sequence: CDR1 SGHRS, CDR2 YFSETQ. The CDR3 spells CASSKDSEKLFF. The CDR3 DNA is TGCGCCAGCAGCAAAGACAGTGAAAAACTGTTTTTT.

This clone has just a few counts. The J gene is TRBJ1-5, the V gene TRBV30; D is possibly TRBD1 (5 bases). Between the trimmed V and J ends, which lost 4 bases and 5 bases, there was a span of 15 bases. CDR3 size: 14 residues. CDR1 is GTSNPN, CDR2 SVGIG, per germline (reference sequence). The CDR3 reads CAWNQGLGDQPQHF. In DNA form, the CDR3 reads TGTGCCTGGAACCAGGGACTGGGAGATCAGCCCCAGCATTTT.